The following is a T cell receptor beta chain sequence with its context. This specimen comes from a study of monozygotic twins with inflammatory bowel disease. UMIs incorporating a 6-nucleotide sample barcode were appended by means of template switching. From the 5' RACE reads, TCRdb lists one entry per CDR3 protein and no DNA. In all, the sample yields 300,000 to 450,000 distinct CDR3 sequences. The CDR3 runs 15 residues. Germline assignment: CDR1 LNHDA and CDR2 SQIVND (reference sequence). This clonotype was obtained from a human donor with ulcerative colitis or Crohn's disease, or a healthy co-twin of an affected twin (not recorded which). This chain links TRBV19 with TRBJ1-5. The sample taken for sequencing was blood. CDR3 in amino acids: CASSYGQRSDQPQHF.